Following are 12 T cell receptor beta chains from one sample sequenced in a study of cytomegalovirus exposure and HLA in healthy donors. PCR was performed using 60 Vbeta and 13 Jbeta primers. The data were produced by immunoSEQ multiplex PCR, yet TCRdb's version contains in-frame clones alone and is incomplete. The sample records over 120,000 clones, around 70% being singletons. Specimen: PBMCs. These receptors all stem from a woman aged 55-69 years in good health and CMV-seropositive.

As concerns this clone: Other DNA variants within this sample encode the same CDR3. As DNA, the CDR3 is TGCGCCAGCAGCTTGGCCGGGACTAGCTACGAGCAGTACTTC. It translates to CASSLAGTSYEQYF. The chain has TRBV5-1 and TRBJ2-7; 8 bases are shared with TRBD2. V lost 0 bases, J lost 3 bases, and 2 bases stayed unmatched. This CDR3 spans 14 amino acids. CDR1 and CDR2 from the germline V gene are SGHRS and YFSETQ.

The gene calls are TRBV5-1 and TRBJ2-7, with 7 bases fitting TRBD1. The CDR3 covers 14 residues. CDR1 is SGHRS, CDR2 YFSETQ, per germline. Trimming at V came to 0 bases and at J to 1 base, leaving 1 base not matched to a gene. In nucleotides, the CDR3 is TGCGCCAGCAGCTTGGTGGGACAGTCCTACGAGCAGTACTTC. It specifies CASSLVGQSYEQYF.

The V and J genes are TRBV6-6 and TRBJ2-7; TRBD2 agrees at 11 bases. CDR1 and CDR2 from the germline V gene are MNHNY and SVGAGI (reference sequence). Trimming cost V 7 bases and J 6 bases; bases outside gene matches: 5. This CDR3 region has 13 residues. CDR3 coding DNA: TGTGCCAGCACCGGGACTAGCGGCCTCGAGCAGTACTTC. It codes for CASTGTSGLEQYF.

This clone was found a few times. The rearrangement uses TRBV9 and TRBJ2-7, with D tentatively TRBD2 (5 bases). CDR1 is SGDLS, CDR2 YYNGEE, per germline. The CDR3 is made up of 15 amino acids. V was trimmed by 0 bases and J by 0 bases, leaving 10 bases between them. CDR3 region: CASSVAGSVSYEQYF. The CDR3 DNA reads as TGTGCCAGCAGCGTAGCGGGATCAGTCTCCTACGAGCAGTACTTC.

V gene TRBV6-5 combines with J gene TRBJ1-6; possible D gene TRBD1, 5 bases. This CDR3 region has 14 residues. V lost 5 bases and J lost 6, with 11 bases in between. Germline CDR1 and CDR2: MNHEY and SVGAGI. The CDR3 sequence: CASSRTKSNSPLHF. CDR3 in DNA: TGTGCCAGCAGTCGGACAAAATCTAATTCACCCCTCCACTTT.

The chain recombines TRBV5-1 with TRBJ1-2; D may be TRBD1 (6 bases). Germline V CDR1 and CDR2: SGHRS, YFSETQ. The CDR3 sequence is 16 residues long. With 4 bases removed from V and 3 bases from J, the gap between germline ends came to 19 bases. CDR3 sequence: CASSNPQGSSYYGYTF. CDR3 sequence (DNA): TGCGCCAGCAGCAATCCACAGGGATCTTCTTACTATGGCTACACCTTC.

For the CDR3, the DNA is TGTGCCAGCACTGACGGGGGGCGGAGCACTGAAGCTTTCTTT. It encodes CASTDGGRSTEAFF. The chain couples TRBV6-1 to TRBJ1-1, with D perhaps TRBD1 (6 bases). V lost 7 bases, J lost 4 bases, and 16 bases lay in between. The CDR3 spans 14 residues. Germline-derived CDR1 and CDR2 are MNHNS and SASEGT.

J is TRBJ2-7 and V is TRBV2, with 10 bases matching TRBD2. This CDR3 contains 17 residues. With V trimmed by 3 bases and J by 2 bases, 10 bases remained unmatched. Germline CDR1 is SNHLY and CDR2 is FYNNEI. In DNA, the CDR3 is TGTGCCAGCAGTGATGTCGTTAGCGGGAGGCTTACCTACGAGCAGTACTTC. It is translated as CASSDVVSGRLTYEQYF.

The chain is built from TRBV19 and TRBJ2-1, with D perhaps TRBD2 (6 bases). The CDR3 is 14 amino acids. V was clipped by 3 bases and J by 8 bases, with 14 bases between them. Germline V gene lookup returns CDR1 LNHDA and CDR2 SQIVND (reference sequence). This CDR3 reads CASSISRRGDEQFF. CDR3 sequence (DNA): TGTGCCAGTAGTATCTCGAGGAGGGGAGATGAGCAGTTCTTC.

V is TRBV9 and J is TRBJ2-2, with D possibly being TRBD1 (6 bases). Trimming left V 3 bases short and J 4 bases short, with 16 bases between. CDR3 length equals 16 residues. Germline V gene data show CDR1 as SGDLS and CDR2 as YYNGEE. The CDR3 bases are TGTGCCAGCAGCGAAAAACAGGGCGCGAGCACCGGGGAGCTGTTTTTT. Translation: CASSEKQGASTGELFF.

The chain recombines TRBV5-1 with TRBJ2-7; 10 nucleotides line up with TRBD2. Germline CDR1 is SGHRS and CDR2 is YFSETQ. The CDR3 contains 16 residues. J gave up 0 bases and V 5 bases, and 8 bases lay outside the gene matches. CDR3 region: CASRETSGTHSYEQYF. The CDR3 bases are TGCGCCAGCAGGGAAACTAGCGGGACGCACTCCTACGAGCAGTACTTC. Supplemented by reference TRBV5-1 and TRBJ2-7, the full variable domain reads KAGVTQTPRYLIKTRGQQVTLSCSPISGHRSVSWYQQTPGQGLQFLFEYFSETQRNKGNFPGRFSGRQFSNSRSEMNVSTLELGDSALYLCASRETSGTHSYEQYFGPGTRLTVT.

Points on this clone: The sample carries other DNA sequences with the same CDR3. CDR3 bases: TGTGCCAGCAGTTTCGGCTCTGGAAACACCATATATTTT. Amino acid sequence: CASSFGSGNTIYF. This chain connects TRBV28 to TRBJ1-3; no firm D call. V was cut by 3 bases and J by 0 bases, with 3 bases left in between. CDR1 is MDHEN and CDR2 is SYDVKM in the germline V gene. The CDR3 runs 13 residues.